The 13 T cell receptor beta chains below come from one sample, sequenced in a study of kidney transplant recipient with SARS-CoV-2 infection. Each CDR3 protein is one row after TCRdb ran MiXCR on the reads. The repertoire holds 200,000 to 250,000 distinct CDR3 sequences, about 30% seen once, with about 7% in the top ten. The sample was a blood sample, taken at baseline and between days 110 and 120 from a kidney transplant recipient. The receptors shown here come from a young adult male patient who had COVID-19 and was a kidney transplant recipient. Some of the T cells may derive from the graft donor.

This clonotype appeared many times. V gene TRBV7-7 combines with J gene TRBJ1-2; D gene uncertain. V lost 5 bases to trimming and J lost 4 bases, with 23 bases between them. CDR3 length: 17 amino acids. CDR1 is SSHAT, CDR2 FNYEAQ, per germline (reference sequence). CDR3 nucleotides: TGTGCCAGCAGCGTCAGCTCTAAGTGCCGAAAGACCTATGGCTACACCTTC. Translating gives CASSVSSKCRKTYGYTF.

Of note for this clonotype: A much larger clone lies a single base off, so this may be a read error. The chain has TRBV6-2 or TRBV6-3 and TRBJ1-2; tentative D call: TRBD1 (5 bases). Germline V gives CDR1 MNHEY, CDR2 SVGEGT. This CDR3 spans 15 amino acids. CDR3 sequence: CASSYSTDHFYVYTF. CDR3 nucleotide sequence: TGTGCCAGCAGTTACTCGACAGACCACTTCTATGTCTACACCTTC.

This clonotype occurred many times. This chain joins TRBV12-3 or TRBV12-4 and TRBJ1-2; D ambiguous. Trimming took off 5 bases at V and 4 bases at J, with 23 bases between the two ends. The CDR3 has 17 amino acids. The CDR3 DNA is TGTGCCAGCAGTCAAGGATACAGCTTCCGAAAGACCTATGGCTACACCTTC. Residues: CASSQGYSFRKTYGYTF.

This clonotype occurred a few times. The chain joins TRBV20-1 to TRBJ2-1; TRBD1 aligns across 7 bases. CDR3 length: 13 residues. Germline values: CDR1 DFQATT, CDR2 SNEGSKA (reference sequence). V lost 8 bases and J lost 4; bases outside the gene matches: 8. CDR3 nucleotide sequence: TGCAGTATCCGGACAGGTAGATACAATGAGCAGTTCTTC. Translating it yields CSIRTGRYNEQFF.

This clonotype was detected many times. V gene TRBV7-9 combines with J gene TRBJ2-1; 16 positions agree with TRBD2. V shed 5 bases and J 10 bases; nucleotides not matched to a gene: 5. This CDR3 contains 15 residues. Looked up from germline, CDR1 is SEHNR and CDR2 is FQNEAQ (reference sequence). CDR3 nucleotide sequence: TGTGCCAGCAGCCAGGGACTAGCGGGAGGGGAGGAGCAGTTCTTC. Translating it yields CASSQGLAGGEEQFF.

There are many counts of this clonotype. This rearrangement joins TRBV2 to TRBJ2-7; D is unclear. This CDR3 has 13 residues. Germline values: CDR1 SNHLY, CDR2 FYNNEI. V lost 8 bases to trimming and J lost 0 bases, with 11 bases between them. The chain's CDR3 is CASGYTISYEQYV. CDR3 DNA sequence: TGTGCCAGCGGCTATACTATCTCCTACGAGCAGTACGTC.

Note on this clonotype: A much larger clone is a single base away; this may be a read error. This chain joins TRBV9 and TRBJ1-2, with D uncertain. Germline V CDR1 and CDR2: SGDLS, YYNGEE. This CDR3 spans 16 amino acids. The CDR3 loop is CTSLMPYSRKTYGYTF. Here the CDR3 DNA reads TGTACCAGCCTTATGCCGTACTCAAGAAAGACCTATGGCTACACCTTC.

This clonotype was detected ten times or more. The rearrangement links TRBV30 to TRBJ2-7, with D unclear. Germline V gene data show CDR1 as GTSNPN and CDR2 as SVGIG (reference sequence). The CDR3 runs to 14 residues. The V gene lost 2 bases and the J gene lost 3 bases, with 14 bases spanning the gap. The DNA for the CDR3 is TGTGCCTGGAGTTCAGATAGTAATATCTACGAGCAGTACTTC. This gives the protein CAWSSDSNIYEQYF.

On this clonotype: Given a much more abundant clone one base away, this may be a read error. The chain links TRBV4-3 to TRBJ1-3; maybe TRBD1 (6 bases). In germline, CDR1 is LGHNA, CDR2 YSLEER. The CDR3 length is 17 residues. The CDR3 here is CASSQDVPGEIGNTTYF. In nucleotides, the CDR3 is TGCGCCAGCAGCCAAGATGTGCCAGGGGAGATTGGAAACACCACATATTTT.

This clonotype occurred a few times. This sequence joins TRBV2 and TRBJ2-3; possible D gene TRBD2, 5 bases. CDR1 SNHLY and CDR2 FYNNEI come from the germline V gene. Trimming left V 4 bases short and J 6 bases short, with 17 bases between. This CDR3 region has 15 residues. DNA of the CDR3: TGTGCCAGCAGTGTGGGGAGCGAGACCACCGATACGCAGTATTTT. Protein: CASSVGSETTDTQYF.

Worth noting for this clonotype: This may come from a read error, since a much larger clone is one base off. This chain connects TRBV12-3 or TRBV12-4 to TRBJ2-4; 7 bases match TRBD1. The last part of the DNA fits TRBJ1-2 better; the J call may be wrong. The CDR3 is made up of 22 amino acids. CDR3 coding DNA: TGTGCCAGCAGTTTAGAATCCGGCCAGGTCCGGGACAGCGCTTATACTAACTATGGCTACACCTTC. As protein: CASSLESGQVRDSAYTNYGYTF.

J is TRBJ2-1 and V is TRBV5-6; D gene unclear. The CDR3 is made up of 14 amino acids. The V end was cut by 6 bases, the J end by 5 bases, with 15 bases between. Germline CDR1 and CDR2: SGHDT and YYEEEE. Here the CDR3 reads CASTPAVANNEQFF. DNA of the CDR3: TGTGCCAGCACCCCCGCCGTCGCCAACAATGAGCAGTTCTTC. Drawing the rest from reference TRBV5-6 and TRBJ2-1, the complete variable domain is DAGVTQSPTHLIKTRGQQVTLRCSPKSGHDTVSWYQQALGQGPQFIFQYYEEEERQRGNFPDRFSGHQFPNYSSELNVNALLLGDSALYLCASTPAVANNEQFFGPGTRLTVL.

By sample fraction, this clonotype is medium-sized. The chain uses TRBV11-2 and TRBJ2-3; 7 bases map to TRBD2. Unmatched junction bases numbered 3, after V lost 3 bases and J lost 0 bases. The CDR3 is 15 amino acids. The V gene's germline CDR1 is SGHAT and CDR2 FQNNGV. CDR3: CASSLASGSTDTQYF. The CDR3 nucleotides read TGTGCCAGCAGCTTGGCTAGCGGTAGCACAGATACGCAGTATTTT.